These 21 T cell receptor beta chains were sequenced from one sample in a study of control samples from healthy donors and cancer patients. Repertoires were generated with immunoSEQ multiplex PCR, while TCRdb's copy carries only in-frame clones and drops some. The repertoire has 60,000 to 80,000 clones, less than 90% of them found once; the top ten carry approximately 3.6%. Specimen: blood. These receptors were obtained from a woman between 45 and 60 years old in good health.

The CDR3 coding sequence is TGTGCCAGCAGTCTTACCTCTCGGGCCAGCAGCTATGGCTACACCTTC. Translated, it gives CASSLTSRASSYGYTF. The J gene is TRBJ1-2, the V gene TRBV28; the D is unclear. The CDR3 consists of 16 residues. Trimming left V 5 bases short and J 4 bases short, with 20 bases between. Germline lookup yields CDR1 MDHEN and CDR2 SYDVKM.

This chain connects TRBV15 to TRBJ2-2; a weak D match, TRBD1 (5 bases). The CDR3 loop spans 14 amino acids. Germline loops: CDR1 LNHNV, CDR2 YYDKDF (reference sequence). Trimming took 4 bases from V and 2 from J, leaving 8 bases between them. The DNA of the CDR3 is TGTGCCACCAGCATCACAGGCAACACCGGGGAGCTGTTTTTT. This gives the protein CATSITGNTGELFF.

This chain uses TRBV30 with TRBJ1-6; 7 bases line up with TRBD1. This CDR3 comprises 15 residues. CDR1 GTSNPN and CDR2 SVGIG come from the germline V gene (reference sequence). Unmatched junction bases numbered 2, after V lost 3 bases and J lost 0 bases. The CDR3 DNA follows: TGTGCCTGGAGAGACAGGGACTCCTATAATTCACCCCTCCACTTT. Translation gives CAWRDRDSYNSPLHF.

CDR3 in DNA: TGTGCCAGCACGCCGGGACCAAAAGTGGATACGCAGTATTTT. Its protein is CASTPGPKVDTQYF. V and J are TRBV6-6 and TRBJ2-3; D may correspond to TRBD1 or TRBD2 (5 bases each). CDR1 and CDR2 from the germline V gene are MNHNY and SVGAGI (reference sequence). The CDR3 extends over 14 amino acids. Trimming took off 7 bases at V and 6 bases at J, with 17 bases between the two ends.

The gene calls are TRBV7-9 and TRBJ1-4, with D unresolved. Germline assignment: CDR1 SEHNR and CDR2 FQNEAQ (reference sequence). The CDR3 length is 14 residues. V shed 6 bases and J shed 4 bases, with 12 bases lying between them. Here the CDR3 reads CASRSHSGNEKLFF. Here the CDR3 DNA reads TGTGCCAGCAGATCCCACAGTGGTAATGAAAAACTGTTTTTT.

V gene TRBV6-6 combines with J gene TRBJ2-7; D possibly matches TRBD1 or TRBD2 (6 bases each). V was pared by 7 bases and J by 6 bases, with 19 bases between. There are 14 residues in the CDR3. CDR1 MNHNY and CDR2 SVGAGI come from the germline V gene (reference sequence). CDR3 nucleotide sequence: TGTGCCAGCACCCCCCACAGGGACTCACGCGAGCAGTACTTC. Translated, it gives CASTPHRDSREQYF.

V is TRBV7-9 and J is TRBJ2-2, with TRBD1 matching over 7 bases. Germline V CDR1 and CDR2: SEHNR, FQNEAQ (reference sequence). Trimming at V came to 3 bases and at J to 5 bases, leaving 15 bases not matched to a gene. The CDR3 length is 18 residues. The CDR3 protein is CASSFPRTGDRRTGELFF. The CDR3 DNA sequence: TGTGCCAGCAGCTTCCCCCGAACAGGGGATCGCAGGACCGGGGAGCTGTTTTTT.

V gene TRBV10-3 combines with J gene TRBJ2-5; D is unclear. The CDR3 is made up of 11 amino acids. V lost 3 bases, J lost 5 bases, and 4 bases lay in between. The germline CDR1 and CDR2 sequences are ENHRY and SYGVKD. The CDR3 region is CAISDLETQYF. The CDR3 coding sequence is TGTGCCATCAGTGATTTGGAGACCCAGTACTTC.

The V call is TRBV28, the J call TRBJ2-1; 7 bases agree with TRBD2. After removal of 5 bases from V and 13 bases from J, the junction contained 14 bases not matched to a gene. The CDR3 contains 14 residues. Germline V gene data show CDR1 as MDHEN and CDR2 as SYDVKM. In DNA form, the CDR3 reads TGTGCCAGCAGTCCCTCCGGGATACGCGGGAGACAGTTCTTC. This encodes CASSPSGIRGRQFF.

The rearrangement joins TRBV19 to TRBJ1-5; no reliable D call. This CDR3 is 15 amino acids long. Germline-derived CDR1 and CDR2 are LNHDA and SQIVND (reference sequence). Trimming stripped 10 bases from V and 0 bases from J, with 16 bases between. The CDR3 loop reads CATLGPDYSNQPQHF. The CDR3 nucleotides are TGTGCCACCTTAGGACCCGATTATAGCAATCAGCCCCAGCATTTT.

This clone was seen a few times. The chain employs TRBV4-1 and TRBJ1-5; D unresolved. V lost 4 bases and J 5 bases, leaving 12 bases between the germline ends. The CDR3 has 14 amino acids. Looked up from germline, CDR1 is MGHRA and CDR2 is YSYEKL. The DNA for the CDR3 is TGCGCCAGCAGCCCATCCCGGTACTATCAGCCCCAGCATTTT. It specifies CASSPSRYYQPQHF.

CDR3 sequence: CASSVGTHQETQYF. The CDR3, as DNA: TGCGCCAGCAGCGTCGGGACACACCAAGAGACCCAGTACTTC. The chain carries TRBV5-1 and TRBJ2-5, with a tentative D call TRBD1 (6 bases). V dropped 4 bases and J dropped 0 bases, with 10 bases sitting between them. CDR3 length: 14 amino acids. The germline CDR1 and CDR2 sequences are SGHRS and YFSETQ.

The chain is built from TRBV5-1 and TRBJ2-1; 10 positions agree with TRBD2. J lost 3 bases, V lost 4 bases, and 1 base had no gene match. CDR1 and CDR2 (germline): SGHRS, YFSETQ. This CDR3 is 14 amino acids long. In DNA form, the CDR3 reads TGCGCCAGCAGCGCTAGCGGGGGCTACAATGAGCAGTTCTTC. Protein: CASSASGGYNEQFF.

The genes are TRBV6-5 and TRBJ2-7; a weak D match, TRBD2 (6 bases). Germline V lookup: CDR1 MNHEY, CDR2 SVGAGI. This CDR3 is built from 13 residues. The germline V and J ends were trimmed by 6 bases and 1 base, with 10 bases remaining between them. The CDR3 DNA follows: TGTGCCAGCAGAGACGCGGGGTCCTACGAGCAGTACTTC. As protein: CASRDAGSYEQYF.

The V call is TRBV6-5, the J call TRBJ2-1, with 7 bases identical to TRBD1. With V trimmed by 4 bases and J by 8 bases, 8 bases remained unmatched. In germline, CDR1 is MNHEY, CDR2 SVGAGI. The CDR3 consists of 14 residues. The DNA of the CDR3 is TGTGCCAGCAGTTTCCGACAGGGCAGGGATGAGCAGTTCTTC. It is translated as CASSFRQGRDEQFF.

The chain joins TRBV5-1 to TRBJ1-4; tentative D call: TRBD1 (6 bases). CDR1 is SGHRS, CDR2 YFSETQ, per germline. The CDR3 extends over 15 amino acids. With 3 bases removed from V and 4 bases from J, the gap between germline ends came to 13 bases. The chain's CDR3 is CASSYRVGGNEKLFF. The DNA for the CDR3 is TGCGCCAGCAGCTACAGAGTAGGGGGTAATGAAAAACTGTTTTTT.

The chain combines TRBV7-2 with TRBJ2-7, with D possibly called TRBD1 or TRBD2 (6 bases each). V shed 0 bases and J shed 6 bases, with 15 bases lying between them. The germline V gene encodes CDR1 SGHTA and CDR2 FQGNSA. This CDR3 contains 15 residues. The CDR3 is CASSLAIGRGGEQYF. The CDR3 DNA reads TGTGCCAGCAGCTTAGCTATCGGCAGGGGAGGCGAGCAGTACTTC.

The J gene is TRBJ2-5, the V gene TRBV5-1; 10 bases map to TRBD1. The trim removed 5 bases at V and 4 bases at J, leaving 8 bases unmatched. Germline V gene data show CDR1 as SGHRS and CDR2 as YFSETQ. CDR3 length: 15 residues. This CDR3 reads CASSRVGDRGETQYF. CDR3 nucleotides: TGCGCCAGCAGTCGGGTAGGGGACAGGGGAGAGACCCAGTACTTC. The variable domain in full, completed from reference TRBV5-1 and TRBJ2-5, reads KAGVTQTPRYLIKTRGQQVTLSCSPISGHRSVSWYQQTPGQGLQFLFEYFSETQRNKGNFPGRFSGRQFSNSRSEMNVSTLELGDSALYLCASSRVGDRGETQYFGPGTRLLVL.

This clone has only one observation. In the same sample, other DNA sequences code for this CDR3. V and J are TRBV5-1 and TRBJ2-1, with unresolved D. CDR3 size: 11 residues. Germline V CDR1 and CDR2: SGHRS, YFSETQ. Trimming removed 0 bases from V and 7 bases from J, with 2 bases in between. CDR3 DNA sequence: TGCGCCAGCAGCTTGGATAATGAGCAGTTCTTC. This encodes CASSLDNEQFF.

The chain uses TRBV6-5 and TRBJ2-1; D is undetermined. The V gene lost 5 bases and the J gene lost 7 bases, with 15 bases spanning the gap. This CDR3 is 14 amino acids long. Germline V gene data show CDR1 as MNHEY and CDR2 as SVGAGI. The CDR3 sequence is CASSPYRAWNEQFF. CDR3 DNA: TGTGCCAGCAGTCCCTACCGCGCTTGGAATGAGCAGTTCTTC.

The chain has TRBV5-1 and TRBJ1-2; 9 bases map to TRBD1. The junction had 3 bases not matched to a gene; V was cut back by 6 bases and J by 3 bases. There are 13 residues in the CDR3. Germline V CDR1 and CDR2: SGHRS, YFSETQ. In nucleotides, the CDR3 is TGCGCCAGCACCAGACAGGGGGACTATGGCTACACCTTC. This gives the protein CASTRQGDYGYTF.